This T cell receptor beta chain comes out of a study of molecular identifiers for immune sequencing clone quantification. The sample holds a few counts of this clonotype. Each CDR3 protein gets one entry after TCRdb re-called the PCR reads with MiXCR. The sample lists some 59,000 distinct CDR3 sequences; under 30% were seen once. Trimming took off 2 bases at V and 3 bases at J, with 14 bases between the two ends. This CDR3 contains 16 residues. Germline values: CDR1 LGHDT, CDR2 YNNKEL (reference sequence). This TCR was sampled from a human donor in good health. Some libraries in this study had Jurkat cell RNA spiked in. Sequencing was performed on naive CD8+ T cells from blood, with Jurkat cell RNA spiked in. Noted subset: FACS-sorted CD8+CD4-CCR7+CD45RA+ naive T cells. V gene TRBV3-1 combines with J gene TRBJ1-5; possibly TRBD1 for D (6 bases). The CDR3 DNA reads as TGTGCCAGCAGCCAAAGGATAGGGGGGGACAATCAGCCCCAGCATTTT. Translating it yields CASSQRIGGDNQPQHF.